This TCR beta chain stems from a study of response to subunit inactivated influenza vaccine. Study findings and constraints: It was the authors' suggestion that each seasonal influenza vaccination recruits few new T cells.

The CDR3 runs 15 residues. Trimming cost V 5 bases and J 2 bases, with 15 bases left between them. CDR1 and CDR2 (germline): SGHVS, FNYEAQ. As to this clonotype: Its antigen remains unknown.

TCRdb analysed the RT-PCR reads with MiXCR anew, one entry per CDR3 protein. In the table there are 600,000 to 850,000 distinct CDR3 sequences, 14% of which are singletons. The chain is built from TRBV7-6 and TRBJ1-1; D possibly corresponds to TRBD1 (6 bases). The sample was PBMCs from blood, taken around two weeks before vaccination. This receptor was identified in a man aged 45-65 years who received an inactivated influenza vaccine. CDR3: CASSPHPDSNTEAFF. The CDR3 DNA is TGTGCCAGCAGCCCGCACCCGGACAGCAACACTGAAGCTTTCTTT.